The sequence of this T cell receptor (beta chain) was determined in a study of cytomegalovirus exposure and HLA in healthy donors. Study in general: Researchers found that 81% of around 400 genotyped donors fell within the Caucasian-associated ancestry cluster.

The PCR employed 60 Vbeta primers together with 13 Jbeta primers. The data were produced by immunoSEQ multiplex PCR, yet TCRdb's version contains in-frame clones alone and is incomplete. The sample lists 110,000 to 150,000 clones, approximately 82% occurring once. Trimming removed 3 bases from V and 2 bases from J, with 11 bases in between. Germline V lookup: CDR1 MNHEY, CDR2 SMNVEV (reference sequence). The CDR3 length is 14 residues. V usage is TRBV27 and J usage is TRBJ2-7; D perhaps matches TRBD2 (6 bases). This TCR derives from a woman aged 55-70 years in good health and CMV-seropositive. Sequencing was performed on PBMCs. The DNA for the CDR3 is TGTGCCAGCAGTTTCGGGGGACCTGCCTACGAGCAGTACTTC. Its translation is CASSFGGPAYEQYF.